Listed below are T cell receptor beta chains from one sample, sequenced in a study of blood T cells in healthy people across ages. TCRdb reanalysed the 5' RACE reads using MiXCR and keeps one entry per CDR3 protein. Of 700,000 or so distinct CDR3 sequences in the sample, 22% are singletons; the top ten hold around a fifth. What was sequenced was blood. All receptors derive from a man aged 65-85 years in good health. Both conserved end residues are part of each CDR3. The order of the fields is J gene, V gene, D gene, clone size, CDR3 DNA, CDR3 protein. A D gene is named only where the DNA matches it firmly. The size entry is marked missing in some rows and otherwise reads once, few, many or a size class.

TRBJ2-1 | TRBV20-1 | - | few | TGCAGTGCTAGAGTAGGTGAGGCTAGCTACAATGAGCAGTTCTTC | CSARVGEASYNEQFF
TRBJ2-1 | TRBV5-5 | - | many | TGTGCCAGCAGCTTTTCAGGGTACAATGAGCAGTTCTTC | CASSFSGYNEQFF
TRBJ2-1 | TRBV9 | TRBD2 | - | TGTGCCAGCAGCGGTAGGGTGCTAGCGGGAGTGGTAGGGGGGAATGAGCAGTTCTTC | CASSGRVLAGVVGGNEQFF
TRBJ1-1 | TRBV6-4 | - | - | TGTGCCAGCAGTCCCGGAGCGGGAGGAGGGAAAATGGCTTTCTTT | CASSPGAGGGKMAFF
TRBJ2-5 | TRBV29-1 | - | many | TGCAGCGTTGAGAAGGGAATTCAAGAGACCCAGTACTTC | CSVEKGIQETQYF
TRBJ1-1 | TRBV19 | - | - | TGTGCCAGTAGTACTACATTGGACACTGAAGCTTTCTTT | CASSTTLDTEAFF
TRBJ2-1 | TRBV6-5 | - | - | TGTGCCGCGACCGGGACGGACTACAATGAGCAGTTCTTC | CAATGTDYNEQFF
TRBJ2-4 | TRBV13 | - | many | TGTGCCAGCAGCTTAGGCCGGAGCAGTAACATTCAGTACTTC | CASSLGRSSNIQYF
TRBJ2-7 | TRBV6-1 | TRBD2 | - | TGTGCCAGCATTTCCAGGACTAGCTACGAGCAGTACTTC | CASISRTSYEQYF
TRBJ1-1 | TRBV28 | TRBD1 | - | TGTGCCAGCAGATACGTCGGACAGGGGGCGGCGAACACTGAAGCTTTCTTT | CASRYVGQGAANTEAFF
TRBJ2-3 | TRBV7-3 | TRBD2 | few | TGTGCCAGCAGCGCTCGGACTAGCGGCACAGATACGCAGTATTTT | CASSARTSGTDTQYF
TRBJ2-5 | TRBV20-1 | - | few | TGCAGTGCTAGCACGGGGGAGACCCAGTACTTC | CSASTGETQYF
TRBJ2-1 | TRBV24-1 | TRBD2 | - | TGTGTCACCAGTGATTTACCCCTCAGCGGGAGGTCCCACAATGAGCAGTTCTTC | CVTSDLPLSGRSHNEQFF